This TCR beta chain comes out of a study of OX40 agonist ivuxolimab in advanced cancers. Looking at the study overall: Subjects had a mean age of about 65 years, with a range of about 23 to 79; roughly 83% were male.

General study points: At 0.1 to 3.0 mg/kg and by week 6, CD4+ and CD8+ T cells in the blood had expanded clonally.

The trim removed 5 bases at V and 5 bases at J, leaving 6 bases unmatched. The CDR3 covers 14 residues. The germline gives CDR1 LNHDA, CDR2 SQIVND (reference sequence). Systemic immunosuppression or a history of autoimmune disease excluded patients. Libraries were prepared by immunoSEQ multiplex PCR; TCRdb keeps only in-frame clonotypes and omits some of them. The sample lists 90,000 to 100,000 clones, 70% to 90% seen once, with less than 1% in the top ten. Worth noting for this clone: Its specificity is not known.

The clonotype comes from an adult with an advanced solid tumor such as melanoma, head and neck, liver or kidney cancer. The sample in question was CD4+ or CD8+ T cells sorted from blood, obtained in a trial of the OX40 agonist ivuxolimab. The chain recombines TRBV19 with TRBJ1-5; 7 bases map to TRBD1. CDR3 protein: CASSDAGTDQPQHF. The CDR3 nucleotides are TGTGCCAGTAGTGACGCCGGGACAGATCAGCCCCAGCATTTT.